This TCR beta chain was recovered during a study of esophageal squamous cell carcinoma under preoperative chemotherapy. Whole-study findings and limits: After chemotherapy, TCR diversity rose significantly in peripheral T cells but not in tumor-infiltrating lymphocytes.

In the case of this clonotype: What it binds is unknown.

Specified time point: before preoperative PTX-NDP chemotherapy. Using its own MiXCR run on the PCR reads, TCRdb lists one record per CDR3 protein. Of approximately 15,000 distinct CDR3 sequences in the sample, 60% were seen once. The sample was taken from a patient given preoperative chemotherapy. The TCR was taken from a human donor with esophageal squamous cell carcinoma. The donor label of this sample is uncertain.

In DNA form, the CDR3 reads TGTGCCAGCAGACGCGGGACCCAACGTGGAAACACCCAGTACTTC. Translated, it gives CASRRGTQRGNTQYF. J is TRBJ2-3 and V is TRBV6-1; tentatively, D is TRBD2 (6 bases). The J call may be mistaken, given a closer DNA end match to TRBJ2-5. Germline V gene sequence: CDR1 MNHNS, CDR2 SASEGT. This CDR3 has 15 amino acids.